This T cell receptor (beta chain) was captured by sequencing in a study of blood T cell repertoires in COVID-19. This CDR3 spans 15 amino acids. CDR1 and CDR2 from the germline V gene are MNHEY and SVGAGI. V was pared by 0 bases and J by 1 base, with 9 bases between. Sequencing was performed with immunoSEQ multiplex PCR; in TCRdb, only in-frame clones are kept and a portion is missing. The sample carries about 75,000 clones, around 83% recorded once. The chain joins TRBV6-5 to TRBJ1-1, with D possibly being TRBD1 (5 bases). Material for sequencing was peripheral blood. This receptor was taken from a woman aged 50 to 60 with acute or convalescent COVID-19. CDR3 DNA sequence: TGTGCCAGCAGTTACTCTCCAACAGGGAACACTGAAGCTTTCTTT. Its translation: CASSYSPTGNTEAFF.